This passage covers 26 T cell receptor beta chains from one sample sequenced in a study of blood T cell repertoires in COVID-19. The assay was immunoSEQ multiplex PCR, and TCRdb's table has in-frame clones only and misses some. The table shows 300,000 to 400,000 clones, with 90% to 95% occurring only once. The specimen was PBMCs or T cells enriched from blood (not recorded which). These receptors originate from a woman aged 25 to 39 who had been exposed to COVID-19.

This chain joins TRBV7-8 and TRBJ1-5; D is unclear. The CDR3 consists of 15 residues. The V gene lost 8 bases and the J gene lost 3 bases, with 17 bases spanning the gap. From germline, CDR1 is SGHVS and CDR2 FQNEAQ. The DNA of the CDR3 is TGTGCCAGCGGGCCCGGGCGGGCGATCAATCAGCCCCAGCATTTT. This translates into CASGPGRAINQPQHF.

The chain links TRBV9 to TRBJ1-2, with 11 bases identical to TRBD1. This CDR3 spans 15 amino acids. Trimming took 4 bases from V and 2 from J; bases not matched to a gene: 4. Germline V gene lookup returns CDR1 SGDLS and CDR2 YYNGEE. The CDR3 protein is CASSIGQGANYGYTF. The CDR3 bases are TGTGCCAGCAGCATCGGACAGGGGGCAAACTATGGCTACACCTTC.

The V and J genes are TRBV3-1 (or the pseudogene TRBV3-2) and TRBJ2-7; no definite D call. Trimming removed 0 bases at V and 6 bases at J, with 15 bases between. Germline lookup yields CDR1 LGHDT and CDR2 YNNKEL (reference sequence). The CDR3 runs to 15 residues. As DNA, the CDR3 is TGTGCCAGCAGCCAAGATCGACTGCCTCCTTCCGAGCAGTACTTC. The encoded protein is CASSQDRLPPSEQYF.

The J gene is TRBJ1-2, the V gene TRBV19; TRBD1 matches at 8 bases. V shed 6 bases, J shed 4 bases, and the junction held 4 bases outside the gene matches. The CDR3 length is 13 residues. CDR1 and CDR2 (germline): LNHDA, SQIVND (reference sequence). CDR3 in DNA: TGTGCCAGTAGACGGGGGACAGGCTATGGCTACACCTTC. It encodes CASRRGTGYGYTF.

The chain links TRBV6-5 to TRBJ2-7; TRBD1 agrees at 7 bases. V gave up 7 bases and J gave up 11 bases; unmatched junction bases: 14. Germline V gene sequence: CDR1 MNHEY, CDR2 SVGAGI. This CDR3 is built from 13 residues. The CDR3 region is CASIQTGTDREYF. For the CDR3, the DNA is TGTGCCAGCATCCAAACCGGGACCGACAGGGAGTACTTC.

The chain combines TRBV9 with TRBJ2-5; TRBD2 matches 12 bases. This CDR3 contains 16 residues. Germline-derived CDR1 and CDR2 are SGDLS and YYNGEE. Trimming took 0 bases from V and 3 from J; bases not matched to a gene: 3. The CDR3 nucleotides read TGTGCCAGCAGCGTAGATGCTAGCGGGGGGGAAGAGACCCAGTACTTC. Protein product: CASSVDASGGEETQYF.

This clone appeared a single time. The CDR3 DNA reads TGTGCCAGCAGCGTAGGTCAGGGGACCGTCTCTGGAAACACCATATATTTT. This sequence encodes CASSVGQGTVSGNTIYF. The genes are TRBV9 and TRBJ1-3; tentative D call: TRBD1 (6 bases). This CDR3 has 17 amino acids. The germline V gene has CDR1 SGDLS and CDR2 YYNGEE. V was trimmed by 0 bases and J by 0 bases, leaving 13 bases between them.

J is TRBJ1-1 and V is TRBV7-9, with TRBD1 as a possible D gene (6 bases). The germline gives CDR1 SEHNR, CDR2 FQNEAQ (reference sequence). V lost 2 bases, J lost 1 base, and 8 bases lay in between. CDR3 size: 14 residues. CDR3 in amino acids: CASSLRGTNTEAFF. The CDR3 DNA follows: TGTGCCAGCAGCTTAAGGGGGACGAACACTGAAGCTTTCTTT.

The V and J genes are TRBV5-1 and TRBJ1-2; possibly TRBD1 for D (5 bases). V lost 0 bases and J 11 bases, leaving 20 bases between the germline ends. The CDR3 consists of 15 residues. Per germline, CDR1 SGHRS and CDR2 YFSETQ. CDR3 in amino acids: CASSLGLDTYPFYTF. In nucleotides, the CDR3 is TGCGCCAGCAGCTTGGGGTTGGACACCTATCCGTTTTACACCTTC.

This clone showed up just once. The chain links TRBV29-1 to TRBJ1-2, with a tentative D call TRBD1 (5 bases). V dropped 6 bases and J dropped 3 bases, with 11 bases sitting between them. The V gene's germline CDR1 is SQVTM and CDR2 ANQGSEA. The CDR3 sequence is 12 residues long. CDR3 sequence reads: CSVGGTDYGYTF. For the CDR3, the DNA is TGCAGCGTGGGGGGGACGGACTATGGCTACACCTTC.

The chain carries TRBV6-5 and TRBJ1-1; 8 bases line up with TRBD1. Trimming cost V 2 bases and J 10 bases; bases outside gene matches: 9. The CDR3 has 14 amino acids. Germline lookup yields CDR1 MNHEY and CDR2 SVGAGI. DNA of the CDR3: TGTGCCAGCAGTTACGGGACAGGTGTATTCGGAGCTTTCTTT. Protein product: CASSYGTGVFGAFF.

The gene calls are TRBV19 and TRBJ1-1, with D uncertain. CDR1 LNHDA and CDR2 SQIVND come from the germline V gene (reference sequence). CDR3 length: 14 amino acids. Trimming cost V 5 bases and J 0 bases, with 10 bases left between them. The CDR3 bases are TGTGCCAGTAGTTATCGGGGAATGAACACTGAAGCTTTCTTT. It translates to CASSYRGMNTEAFF.

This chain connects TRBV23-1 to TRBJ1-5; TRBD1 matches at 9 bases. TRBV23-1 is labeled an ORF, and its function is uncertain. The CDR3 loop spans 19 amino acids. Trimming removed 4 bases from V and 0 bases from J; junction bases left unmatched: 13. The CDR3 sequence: CASSPQTTTGGYSNQPQHF. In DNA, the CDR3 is TGCGCCAGCAGTCCGCAAACGACGACAGGGGGGTATAGCAATCAGCCCCAGCATTTT.

The CDR3 DNA sequence: TGTGCCAGCAGCTTAGAACTCCTAGTAGACAATGAGCAGTTCTTC. Translating it yields CASSLELLVDNEQFF. J is TRBJ2-1 and V is TRBV7-2; D is undetermined. Germline V gene sequence: CDR1 SGHTA, CDR2 FQGNSA. There are 15 residues in the CDR3. V dropped 1 base and J dropped 5 bases, with 12 bases sitting between them.

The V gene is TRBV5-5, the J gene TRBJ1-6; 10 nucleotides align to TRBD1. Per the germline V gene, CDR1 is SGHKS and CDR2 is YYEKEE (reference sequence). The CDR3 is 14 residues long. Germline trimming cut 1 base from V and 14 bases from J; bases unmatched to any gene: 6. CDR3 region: CASSLIGQGDTLHF. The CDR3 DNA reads TGTGCCAGCAGCTTGATTGGACAGGGGGACACCCTCCACTTT. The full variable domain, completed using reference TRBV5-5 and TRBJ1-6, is DAGVTQSPTHLIKTRGQQVTLRCSPISGHKSVSWYQQVLGQGPQFIFQYYEKEERGRGNFPDRFSARQFPNYSSELNVNALLLGDSALYLCASSLIGQGDTLHFGNGTRLTVT.

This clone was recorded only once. CDR3 sequence reads: CASSQTFYGYTF. CDR3 nucleotides: TGTGCCAGCAGCCAGACTTTTTATGGCTACACCTTC. V is TRBV6-2 or TRBV6-3 and J is TRBJ1-2; D not resolved. This CDR3 is 12 amino acids long. The germline V and J ends were trimmed by 6 bases and 5 bases, with 10 bases remaining between them. Germline CDR1 MNHEY, CDR2 SVGEGT.

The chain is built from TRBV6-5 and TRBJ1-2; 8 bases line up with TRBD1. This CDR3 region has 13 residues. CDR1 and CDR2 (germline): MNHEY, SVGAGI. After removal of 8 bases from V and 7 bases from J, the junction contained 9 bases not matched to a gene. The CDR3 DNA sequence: TGTGCCAGCCGTCCGGGACAGGAATTTGGCTACACCTTC. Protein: CASRPGQEFGYTF.

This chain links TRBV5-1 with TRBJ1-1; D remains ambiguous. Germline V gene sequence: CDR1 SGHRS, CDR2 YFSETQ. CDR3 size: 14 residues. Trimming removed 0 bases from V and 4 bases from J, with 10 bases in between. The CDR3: CASSLGGYRTEAFF. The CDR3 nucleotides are TGCGCCAGCAGCTTGGGAGGGTATCGCACTGAAGCTTTCTTT. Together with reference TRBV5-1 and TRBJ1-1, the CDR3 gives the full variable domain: KAGVTQTPRYLIKTRGQQVTLSCSPISGHRSVSWYQQTPGQGLQFLFEYFSETQRNKGNFPGRFSGRQFSNSRSEMNVSTLELGDSALYLCASSLGGYRTEAFFGQGTRLTVV.

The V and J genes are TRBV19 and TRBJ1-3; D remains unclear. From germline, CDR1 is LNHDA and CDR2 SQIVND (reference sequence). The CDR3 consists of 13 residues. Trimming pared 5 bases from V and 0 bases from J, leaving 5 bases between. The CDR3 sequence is CASSSNSGNTIYF. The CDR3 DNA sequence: TGTGCCAGTAGTTCCAACTCTGGAAACACCATATATTTT.

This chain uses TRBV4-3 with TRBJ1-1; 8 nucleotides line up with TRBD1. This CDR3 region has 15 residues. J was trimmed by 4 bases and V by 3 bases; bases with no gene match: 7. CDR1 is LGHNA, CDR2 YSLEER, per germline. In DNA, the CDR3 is TGCGCCAGCAGCCAGATGACAGGGGTAGGCACTGAAGCTTTCTTT. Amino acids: CASSQMTGVGTEAFF.

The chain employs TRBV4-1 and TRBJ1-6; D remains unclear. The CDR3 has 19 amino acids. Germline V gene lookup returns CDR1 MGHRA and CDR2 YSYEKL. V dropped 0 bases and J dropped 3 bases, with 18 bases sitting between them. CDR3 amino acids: CASSQDRKQADYYNSPLHF. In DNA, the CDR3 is TGCGCCAGCAGCCAAGATCGAAAGCAAGCGGACTACTATAATTCACCCCTCCACTTT.

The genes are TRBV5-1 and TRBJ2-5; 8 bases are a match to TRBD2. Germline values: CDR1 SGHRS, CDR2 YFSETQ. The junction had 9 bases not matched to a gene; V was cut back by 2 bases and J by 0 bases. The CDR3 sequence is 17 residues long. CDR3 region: CASSLRGTSRYQETQYF. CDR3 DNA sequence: TGCGCCAGCAGCTTACGTGGGACTAGTCGGTACCAAGAGACCCAGTACTTC.

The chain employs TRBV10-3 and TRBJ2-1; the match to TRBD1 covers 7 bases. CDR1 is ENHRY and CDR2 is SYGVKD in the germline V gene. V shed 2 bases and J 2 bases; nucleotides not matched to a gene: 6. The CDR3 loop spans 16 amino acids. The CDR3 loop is CAISEGGTVAYNEQFF. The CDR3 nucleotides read TGTGCCATCAGTGAGGGTGGGACAGTGGCCTACAATGAGCAGTTCTTC.

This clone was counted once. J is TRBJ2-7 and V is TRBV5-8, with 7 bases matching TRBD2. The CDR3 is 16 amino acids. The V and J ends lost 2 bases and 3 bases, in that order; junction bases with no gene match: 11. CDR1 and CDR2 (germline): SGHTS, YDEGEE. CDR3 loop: CASSLKLMGGIYEQYF. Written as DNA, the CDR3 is TGTGCCAGCAGCTTAAAATTAATGGGAGGGATCTACGAGCAGTACTTC.

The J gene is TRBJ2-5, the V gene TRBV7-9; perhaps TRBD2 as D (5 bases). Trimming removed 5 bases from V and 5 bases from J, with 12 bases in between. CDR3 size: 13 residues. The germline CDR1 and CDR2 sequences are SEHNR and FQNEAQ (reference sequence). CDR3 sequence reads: CASSPYGEETQYF. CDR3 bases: TGTGCCAGCAGCCCGTACGGGGAGGAGACCCAGTACTTC.

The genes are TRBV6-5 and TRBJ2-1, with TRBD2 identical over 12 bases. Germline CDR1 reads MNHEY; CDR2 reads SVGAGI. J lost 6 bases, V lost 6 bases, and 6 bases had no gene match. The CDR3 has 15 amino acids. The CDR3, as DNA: TGTGCCAGCAGAAAACTAGCGGGGGGACCCAATGAGCAGTTCTTC. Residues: CASRKLAGGPNEQFF.